The 27 T cell receptor beta chains presented below share a single source sample, sequenced in a study of spatial heterogeneity in lung cancer. TCRdb analysed the 5' RACE reads with MiXCR anew, one entry per CDR3 protein. The table shows about 10,000 distinct CDR3 sequences, with 10% occurring only once. Specified time point: blood at routine non-recurrence follow-up after resection. The specimen was PBMCs, collected at follow-up. These receptors were obtained from a female donor with early-stage non-small cell lung cancer.

This clonotype was observed many times. The V and J genes are TRBV12-3 or TRBV12-4 and TRBJ1-1; TRBD1 is a possible D gene (6 bases). This CDR3 spans 15 amino acids. V was trimmed by 6 bases and J by 2 bases, leaving 16 bases between them. The chain's CDR3 is CASSPSLRGNTEAFF. In DNA, the CDR3 is TGTGCCAGCAGCCCGTCCCTCAGGGGTAACACTGAAGCTTTCTTT.

The rearrangement uses TRBV18 and TRBJ2-1, with TRBD2 identical over 7 bases. The CDR3 is 15 residues long. After removal of 6 bases from V and 7 bases from J, the junction contained 12 bases not matched to a gene. The germline gives CDR1 KGHSH, CDR2 LQKENI. The CDR3: CASSFSGGRVNEQFF. Here the CDR3 DNA reads TGTGCCAGCTCTTTCTCCGGCGGGAGAGTGAATGAGCAGTTCTTC.

This rearrangement joins TRBV29-1 to TRBJ2-1; either TRBD1 or TRBD2 may supply D (6 bases each). CDR1 SQVTM and CDR2 ANQGSEA come from the germline V gene. Trimming pared 1 base from V and 6 bases from J, leaving 13 bases between. The CDR3 spans 14 residues. The CDR3 is CSVEGRGRRNEQFF. DNA of the CDR3: TGCAGCGTTGAAGGGAGGGGGAGACGCAATGAGCAGTTCTTC.

This clonotype has ten or more counts. This chain joins TRBV12-3 or TRBV12-4 and TRBJ2-4; either TRBD1 or TRBD2 may supply D (6 bases each). Trimming left V 0 bases short and J 1 base short, with 10 bases between. The CDR3 is made up of 16 amino acids. The CDR3 bases are TGTGCCAGCAGTTTAGCCGGGGGCGGGGCCAAAAACATTCAGTACTTC. Amino acids: CASSLAGGGAKNIQYF.

The chain carries TRBV13 and TRBJ1-2, with 7 bases lining up with TRBD1. Unmatched junction bases numbered 4, after V lost 5 bases and J lost 4 bases. The CDR3 extends over 13 amino acids. The germline CDR1 and CDR2 sequences are PRHDT and FYEKMQ (reference sequence). CDR3 sequence (DNA): TGTGCCAGCAGCCCAAACAGGGGCTATGGCTACACCTTC. This translates into CASSPNRGYGYTF. Using reference TRBV13 and TRBJ1-2 for the parts outside the CDR3, the full variable domain is AAGVIQSPRHLIKEKRETATLKCYPIPRHDTVYWYQQGPGQDPQFLISFYEKMQSDKGSIPDRFSAQQFSDYHSELNMSSLELGDSALYFCASSPNRGYGYTFGSGTRLTVV.

By share, this clonotype ranks as medium-sized. This chain joins TRBV14 and TRBJ2-2, with 8 bases lining up with TRBD2. V lost 0 bases to trimming and J lost 4 bases; unmatched junction nucleotides: 10. Germline V CDR1 and CDR2: SGHDN, FVKESK. CDR3 length: 18 amino acids. The CDR3 DNA reads TGTGCCAGCAGCCAAGATCGAAGCGGGAGAGTCCGCACCGGGGAGCTGTTTTTT. This translates into CASSQDRSGRVRTGELFF. Complete variable domain (other parts from reference TRBV14 and TRBJ2-2): EAGVTQFPSHSVIEKGQTVTLRCDPISGHDNLYWYRRVMGKEIKFLLHFVKESKQDESGMPNNRFLAERTGGTYSTLKVQPAELEDSGVYFCASSQDRSGRVRTGELFFGEGSRLTVL.

In this sample, this clonotype turned up many times. The chain employs TRBV7-8 and TRBJ1-6; D unresolved. Trimming pared 5 bases from V and 7 bases from J, leaving 21 bases between. Germline CDR1 SGHVS, CDR2 FQNEAQ. This CDR3 spans 17 amino acids. DNA for the CDR3: TGTGCCAGCAGCCCGCCCCGCCGACTAGGAACCAATTCACCCCTCCACTTT. Encoded protein: CASSPPRRLGTNSPLHF.

This clonotype was picked up many times. This rearrangement joins TRBV7-2 to TRBJ2-3, with D perhaps TRBD1 (6 bases). Trimming pared 7 bases from V and 2 bases from J, leaving 10 bases between. CDR1 and CDR2 from the germline V gene are SGHTA and FQGNSA. This CDR3 has 13 residues. CDR3 sequence reads: CASTTGSTDTQYF. The CDR3 DNA sequence: TGTGCCAGCACGACAGGATCCACAGATACGCAGTATTTT.

The V call is TRBV7-2, the J call TRBJ2-5, with 12 positions matching TRBD2. Unmatched junction bases numbered 9, after V lost 1 base and J lost 6 bases. Germline-derived CDR1 and CDR2 are SGHTA and FQGNSA. The length of the CDR3 is 17 residues. The CDR3 DNA reads as TGTGCCAGCAGCTTAGTTTCGGGGGGACTAGCGGGTCAGACCCAGTACTTC. Residues: CASSLVSGGLAGQTQYF.

This clonotype was picked up many times. This chain links TRBV7-2 with TRBJ1-5; 9 bases are a match to TRBD1. The CDR3 has 16 residues. Trimming removed 1 base from V and 9 bases from J; junction bases left unmatched: 10. Germline V CDR1 and CDR2: SGHTA, FQGNSA. The CDR3 DNA sequence: TGTGCCAGCAGCTTAGAGGGGACAGGGTACAGTAGGCCCCAGCATTTT. Translated, it gives CASSLEGTGYSRPQHF.

Worth noting for this clonotype: Because the CDR3's place on the DNA is in doubt, the DNA is left out and the CDR3 is given as listed by TCRdb. V gene TRBV21-1 combines with J gene TRBJ2-2. TRBV21-1 is assigned pseudogene status. 12 amino acids form the CDR3, both terminal residues included. CDR3: CASSSRGELFFF.

This clonotype has ten or more counts. V is TRBV6-2 or TRBV6-3 and J is TRBJ1-5; 7 bases map to TRBD1. Germline V gene sequence: CDR1 MNHEY, CDR2 SVGEGT. V trimming: 2 bases; J trimming: 4 bases; junction bases outside the gene matches: 11. CDR3 length equals 17 residues. CDR3 amino acids: CASSYPLTQGGNQPQHF. In DNA form, the CDR3 reads TGTGCCAGCAGTTACCCCCTCACTCAGGGGGGTAATCAGCCCCAGCATTTT.

This clonotype was detected many times. This chain connects TRBV7-2 to TRBJ2-5, with D unresolved. Trimming pared 5 bases from V and 2 bases from J, leaving 3 bases between. This CDR3 is 11 amino acids long. CDR1 is SGHTA and CDR2 is FQGNSA in the germline V gene. This CDR3 is CASSEQETQYF. In DNA form, the CDR3 reads TGTGCCAGCAGCGAACAAGAGACCCAGTACTTC. Supplemented by reference TRBV7-2 and TRBJ2-5, the full variable domain reads GAGVSQSPSNKVTEKGKDVELRCDPISGHTALYWYRQSLGQGLEFLIYFQGNSAPDKSGLPSDRFSAERTGGSVSTLTIQRTQQEDSAVYLCASSEQETQYFGPGTRLLVL.

The CDR3 loop reads CASSPTAEQYF. As DNA, the CDR3 is TGTGCCAGCAGTCCGACTGCCGAGCAGTACTTC. This chain joins TRBV2 and TRBJ2-7; D unclear. V lost 5 bases and J lost 6, with 8 bases in between. Germline V gene sequence: CDR1 SNHLY, CDR2 FYNNEI. The CDR3 contains 11 residues.

This clonotype was observed many times. The chain's CDR3 is CASSLRTNGYTF. In DNA form, the CDR3 reads TGTGCCAGCAGCCTTCGGACAAATGGCTACACCTTC. V gene TRBV9 combines with J gene TRBJ1-2; possible D gene TRBD1, 5 bases. The CDR3 is made up of 12 amino acids. CDR1 and CDR2 (germline): SGDLS, YYNGEE. Trimming removed 4 bases at V and 6 bases at J, with 10 bases between. The whole variable domain, remainder taken from reference TRBV9 and TRBJ1-2, is DSGVTQTPKHLITATGQRVTLRCSPRSGDLSVYWYQQSLDQGLQFLIQYYNGEERAKGNILERFSAQQFPDLHSELNLSSLELGDSALYFCASSLRTNGYTFGSGTRLTVV.

This clonotype was seen ten or more times. The chain employs TRBV23-1 and TRBJ2-7; no firm D call. TRBV23-1 is treated as an ORF (open reading frame) with a function not yet certain. This CDR3 comprises 14 residues. Trimming left V 1 base short and J 5 bases short, with 12 bases between. CDR3 region: CASSQYPDPHEQYF. CDR3 nucleotides: TGCGCCAGCAGTCAATACCCGGACCCCCACGAGCAGTACTTC.

The chain carries TRBV27 and TRBJ2-7; no reliable D call. V was clipped by 6 bases and J by 3 bases, with 15 bases between them. The CDR3 is 14 residues long. The germline V gene encodes CDR1 MNHEY and CDR2 SMNVEV (reference sequence). Here the CDR3 reads CASRGGLRNYEQYF. In DNA form, the CDR3 reads TGTGCCAGCAGGGGCGGCCTCAGGAACTACGAGCAGTACTTC.

This clonotype was seen many times. This chain uses TRBV6-2 or TRBV6-3 with TRBJ2-7; D gene ambiguous. V shed 8 bases and J shed 8 bases, with 22 bases lying between them. CDR1 is MNHEY, CDR2 SVGEGT, per germline. The length of the CDR3 is 14 residues. The CDR3 DNA sequence: TGTGCCAGCGGGGTTGGCTCCGCCTACATGAAGCAGTACTTC. Translating it yields CASGVGSAYMKQYF.

This clonotype has a count of ten or more. The chain has TRBV6-5 and TRBJ2-7, with 8 positions matching TRBD2. Germline V gene data show CDR1 as MNHEY and CDR2 as SVGAGI. The CDR3 has 15 residues. The V gene end was trimmed by 1 base and the J gene end by 6 bases; junction bases not matched to a gene: 8. Written as DNA, the CDR3 is TGTGCCAGCAGTTACTTTCCGGGAGGGCCCGGCGAGCAGTACTTC. Translation gives CASSYFPGGPGEQYF.

The genes are TRBV24-1 and TRBJ2-5, with TRBD2 as a possible D gene (6 bases). CDR1 and CDR2 (germline): KGHDR, SFDVKD. Trimming left V 4 bases short and J 5 bases short, with 16 bases between. This CDR3 spans 15 amino acids. The CDR3: CATSDLGPREETQYF. Written as DNA, the CDR3 is TGTGCCACCAGTGACCTGGGACCCCGGGAGGAGACCCAGTACTTC.

There are many counts of this clonotype. V is TRBV12-3 or TRBV12-4 and J is TRBJ2-1; 10 bases are a match to TRBD1. The ends lost 4 bases at V and 9 bases at J; junction bases unmatched: 18. The CDR3 consists of 18 residues. CDR3 region: CASSYYRPGTGVKCEQFF. The CDR3 region has the DNA TGTGCCAGCAGTTATTATAGACCCGGGACAGGGGTTAAATGTGAGCAGTTCTTC.

This clonotype was counted many times. This chain links TRBV28 with TRBJ2-2; TRBD2 might be the D (6 bases). This CDR3 spans 15 amino acids. V was cut by 5 bases and J by 4 bases, with 14 bases left in between. Germline CDR1 is MDHEN and CDR2 is SYDVKM. CDR3 region: CASSPGRIFTGELFF. Written as DNA, the CDR3 is TGTGCCAGCAGTCCCGGGAGAATATTCACCGGGGAGCTGTTTTTT. Full variable domain (outside the CDR3, taken from reference TRBV28 and TRBJ2-2): DVKVTQSSRYLVKRTGEKVFLECVQDMDHENMFWYRQDPGLGLRLIYFSYDVKMKEKGDIPEGYSVSREKKERFSLILESASTNQTSMYLCASSPGRIFTGELFFGEGSRLTVL.

There are a few counts of this clonotype. The chain carries TRBV12-3 or TRBV12-4 and TRBJ2-7, with D maybe TRBD1 (5 bases). CDR3 size: 14 residues. Trimming stripped 0 bases from V and 4 bases from J, with 10 bases between. The CDR3 loop reads CASSLAGRGYEQYF. The CDR3 DNA is TGTGCCAGCAGTTTAGCAGGAAGGGGATACGAGCAGTACTTC.

This clonotype appeared many times. The chain links TRBV28 to TRBJ2-3; 8 nucleotides align to TRBD2. The CDR3 spans 15 residues. Germline loops: CDR1 MDHEN, CDR2 SYDVKM. Losses at the gene ends were 3 bases for V and 2 bases for J; bases not matched to a gene: 4. CDR3 DNA: TGTGCCAGCAGTTTGGGTAGCGGGACCACAGATACGCAGTATTTT. This gives the protein CASSLGSGTTDTQYF.

This clonotype was counted at least ten times. V usage is TRBV27 and J usage is TRBJ2-7; the match to TRBD1 covers 9 bases. Per the germline V gene, CDR1 is MNHEY and CDR2 is SMNVEV (reference sequence). V was clipped by 8 bases and J by 4 bases; unmatched bases: 6. The CDR3 has 13 amino acids. The CDR3 nucleotides read TGTGCCAGCTCCAGAGACAGGGGGTACGAGCAGTACTTC. Translating gives CASSRDRGYEQYF.

This clonotype is categorized as medium-sized. The gene calls are TRBV20-1 and TRBJ2-7, with 7 bases lining up with TRBD2. The germline CDR1 and CDR2 sequences are DFQATT and SNEGSKA (reference sequence). V shed 0 bases, J shed 7 bases, and the junction held 12 bases outside the gene matches. The CDR3 contains 15 residues. The CDR3, as DNA: TGCAGTGCTAGAGATCCCCTTGGGACTACTAGAGAGCAGTACTTC. This translates into CSARDPLGTTREQYF.

This clonotype occurred many times. This chain joins TRBV20-1 and TRBJ1-1; D not certain. V lost 3 bases to trimming and J lost 6 bases, with 8 bases between them. Germline-derived CDR1 and CDR2 are DFQATT and SNEGSKA (reference sequence). CDR3 length: 11 residues. For the CDR3, the DNA is TGCAGTGCTAGCAAGACGGCTGAAGCTTTCTTT. As protein: CSASKTAEAFF.